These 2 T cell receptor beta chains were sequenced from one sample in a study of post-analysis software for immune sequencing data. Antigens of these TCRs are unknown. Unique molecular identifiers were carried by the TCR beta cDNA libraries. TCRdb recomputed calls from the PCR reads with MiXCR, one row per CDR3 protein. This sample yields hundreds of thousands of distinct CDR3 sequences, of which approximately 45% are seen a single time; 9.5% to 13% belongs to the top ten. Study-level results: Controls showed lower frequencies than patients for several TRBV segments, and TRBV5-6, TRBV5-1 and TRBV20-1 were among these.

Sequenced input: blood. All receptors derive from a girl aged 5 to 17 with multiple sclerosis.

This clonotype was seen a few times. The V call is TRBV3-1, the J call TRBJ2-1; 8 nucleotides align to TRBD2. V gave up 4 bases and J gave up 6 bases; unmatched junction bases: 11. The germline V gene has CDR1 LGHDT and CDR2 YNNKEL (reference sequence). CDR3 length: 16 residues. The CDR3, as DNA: TGTGCCAGCAGCCGCCTACTAGCGGTGAGGGGCAATGAGCAGTTCTTC. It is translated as CASSRLLAVRGNEQFF.

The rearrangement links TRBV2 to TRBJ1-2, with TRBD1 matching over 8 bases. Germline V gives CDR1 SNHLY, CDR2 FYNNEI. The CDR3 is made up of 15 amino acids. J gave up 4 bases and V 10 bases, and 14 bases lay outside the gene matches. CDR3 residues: CATVHTGGRVYGYTF. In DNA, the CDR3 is TGTGCCACGGTCCACACAGGGGGACGTGTCTATGGCTACACCTTC.